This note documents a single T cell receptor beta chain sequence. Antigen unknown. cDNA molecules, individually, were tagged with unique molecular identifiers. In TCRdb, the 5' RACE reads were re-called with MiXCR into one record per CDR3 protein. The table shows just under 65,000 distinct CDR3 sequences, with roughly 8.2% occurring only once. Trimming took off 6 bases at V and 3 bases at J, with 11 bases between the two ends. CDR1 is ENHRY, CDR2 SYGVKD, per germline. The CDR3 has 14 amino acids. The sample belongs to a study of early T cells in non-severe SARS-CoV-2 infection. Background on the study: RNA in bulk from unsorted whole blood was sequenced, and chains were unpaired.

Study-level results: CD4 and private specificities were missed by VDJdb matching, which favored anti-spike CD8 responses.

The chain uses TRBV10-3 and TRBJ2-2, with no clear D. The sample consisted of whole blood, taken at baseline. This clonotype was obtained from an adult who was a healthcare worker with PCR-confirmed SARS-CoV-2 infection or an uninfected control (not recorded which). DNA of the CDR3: TGTGCCATCAGCAGCCACTTGGACACCGGGGAGCTGTTTTTT. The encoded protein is CAISSHLDTGELFF.